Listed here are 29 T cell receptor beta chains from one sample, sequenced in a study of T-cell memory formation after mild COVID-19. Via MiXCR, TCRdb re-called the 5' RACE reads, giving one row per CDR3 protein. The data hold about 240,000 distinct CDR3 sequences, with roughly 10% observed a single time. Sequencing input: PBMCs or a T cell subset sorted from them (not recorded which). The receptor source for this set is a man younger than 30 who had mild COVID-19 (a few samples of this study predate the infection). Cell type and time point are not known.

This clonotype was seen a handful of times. Written as DNA, the CDR3 is TGTGCCAGCAGCGCCCGCGGGACAGGGCCATTTGAAGCTTTCTTT. Protein: CASSARGTGPFEAFF. This chain links TRBV7-9 with TRBJ1-1, with TRBD1 matching over 9 bases. There are 15 residues in the CDR3. After removal of 5 bases from V and 7 bases from J, the junction contained 11 bases not matched to a gene. In germline, CDR1 is SEHNR, CDR2 FQNEAQ (reference sequence).

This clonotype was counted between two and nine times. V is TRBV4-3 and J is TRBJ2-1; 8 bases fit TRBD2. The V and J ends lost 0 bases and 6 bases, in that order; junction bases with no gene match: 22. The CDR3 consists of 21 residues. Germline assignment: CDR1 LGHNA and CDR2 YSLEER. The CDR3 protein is CASSQDFWGDSGTLATNEQFF. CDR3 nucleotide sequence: TGCGCCAGCAGCCAAGATTTCTGGGGCGATAGCGGGACACTAGCCACCAATGAGCAGTTCTTC.

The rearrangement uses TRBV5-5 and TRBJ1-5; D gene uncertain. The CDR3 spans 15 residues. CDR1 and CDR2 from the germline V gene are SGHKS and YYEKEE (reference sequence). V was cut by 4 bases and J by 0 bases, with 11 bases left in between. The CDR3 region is CASSRTPDSNQPQHF. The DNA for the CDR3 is TGTGCCAGCAGCAGAACCCCAGATAGCAATCAGCCCCAGCATTTT.

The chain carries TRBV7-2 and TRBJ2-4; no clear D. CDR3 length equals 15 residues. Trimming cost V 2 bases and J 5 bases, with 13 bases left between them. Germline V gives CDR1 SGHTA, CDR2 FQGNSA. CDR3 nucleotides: TGTGCCAGCAGCTTAAGAAGGGCCCGCCAAAACATTCAGTACTTC. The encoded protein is CASSLRRARQNIQYF.

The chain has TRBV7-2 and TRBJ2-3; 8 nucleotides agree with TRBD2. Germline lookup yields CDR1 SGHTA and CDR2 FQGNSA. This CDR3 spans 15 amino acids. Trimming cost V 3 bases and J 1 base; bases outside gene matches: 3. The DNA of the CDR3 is TGTGCCAGCAGCTTTAGCGGGACCCGCACAGATACGCAGTATTTT. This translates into CASSFSGTRTDTQYF.

The CDR3 bases are TGCGCCAGCAGCCAGGAACGGTCAGGGGGGGCAGATACGCAGTATTTT. This sequence encodes CASSQERSGGADTQYF. The chain joins TRBV4-1 to TRBJ2-3; D is possibly TRBD1 or TRBD2 (7 bases each). The CDR3 is 16 residues long. Between the trimmed V and J ends, which lost 3 bases and 4 bases, there was a span of 17 bases. Germline V gives CDR1 MGHRA, CDR2 YSYEKL.

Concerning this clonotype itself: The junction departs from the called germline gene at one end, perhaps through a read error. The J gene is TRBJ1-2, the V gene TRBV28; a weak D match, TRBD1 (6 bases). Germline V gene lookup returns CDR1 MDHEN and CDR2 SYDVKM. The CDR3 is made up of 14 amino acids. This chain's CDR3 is CASRPDRLNDGYTF. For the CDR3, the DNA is TGTGCCAGCAGACCTGACAGGCTTAACGATGGCTACACCTTC.

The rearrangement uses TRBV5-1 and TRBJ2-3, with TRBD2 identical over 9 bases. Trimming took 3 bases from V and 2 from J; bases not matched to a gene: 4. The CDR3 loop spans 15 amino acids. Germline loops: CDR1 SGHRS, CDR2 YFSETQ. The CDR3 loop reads CASSSWTSATDTQYF. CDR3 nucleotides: TGCGCCAGCAGCTCCTGGACTAGCGCCACAGATACGCAGTATTTT.

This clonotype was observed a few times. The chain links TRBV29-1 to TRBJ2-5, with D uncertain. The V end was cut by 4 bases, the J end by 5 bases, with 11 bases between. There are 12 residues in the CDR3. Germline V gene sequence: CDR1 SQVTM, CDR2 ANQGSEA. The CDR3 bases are TGCAGCGTTGTACGCCCCGTGGAGACCCAGTACTTC. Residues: CSVVRPVETQYF.

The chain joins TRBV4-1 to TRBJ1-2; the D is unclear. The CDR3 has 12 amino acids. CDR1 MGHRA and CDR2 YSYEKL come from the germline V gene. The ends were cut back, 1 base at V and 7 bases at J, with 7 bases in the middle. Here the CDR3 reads CASSQGPTGYTF. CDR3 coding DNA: TGCGCCAGCAGCCAAGGACCAACTGGCTACACCTTC.

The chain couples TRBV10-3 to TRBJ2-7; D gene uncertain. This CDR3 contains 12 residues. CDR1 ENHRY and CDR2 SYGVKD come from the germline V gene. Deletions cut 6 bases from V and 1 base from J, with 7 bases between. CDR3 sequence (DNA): TGTGCCATCAGCGGCAAGTCCTACGAGCAGTACTTC. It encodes CAISGKSYEQYF.

CDR3 amino acids: CSARTLGIGYTF. In DNA form, the CDR3 reads TGCAGTGCTAGGACCCTGGGGATAGGCTACACCTTC. The rearrangement links TRBV20-1 to TRBJ1-2; D unclear. The CDR3 covers 12 residues. Germline V gene data show CDR1 as DFQATT and CDR2 as SNEGSKA (reference sequence). V lost 3 bases and J 8 bases, leaving 13 bases between the germline ends.

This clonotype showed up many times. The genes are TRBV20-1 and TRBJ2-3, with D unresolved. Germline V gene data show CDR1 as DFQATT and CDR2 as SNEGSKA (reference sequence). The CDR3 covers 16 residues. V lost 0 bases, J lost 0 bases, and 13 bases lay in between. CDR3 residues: CSAREGSTFSTDTQYF. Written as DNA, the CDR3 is TGCAGTGCTAGAGAGGGGTCAACATTTAGCACAGATACGCAGTATTTT.

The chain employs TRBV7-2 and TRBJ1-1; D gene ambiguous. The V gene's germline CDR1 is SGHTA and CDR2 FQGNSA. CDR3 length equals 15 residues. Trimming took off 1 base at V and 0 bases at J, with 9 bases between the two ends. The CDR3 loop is CASSLENRVNTEAFF. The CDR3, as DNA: TGTGCCAGCAGCTTAGAAAATCGGGTGAACACTGAAGCTTTCTTT.

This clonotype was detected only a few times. The CDR3 protein is CATSDLVETFF. CDR3 bases: TGTGCCACCAGTGATCTTGTGGAAACTTTCTTT. This sequence joins TRBV24-1 and TRBJ1-1; D is ambiguous. Trimming stripped 3 bases from V and 12 bases from J, with 10 bases between. The CDR3 covers 11 residues. Germline CDR1 is KGHDR and CDR2 is SFDVKD.

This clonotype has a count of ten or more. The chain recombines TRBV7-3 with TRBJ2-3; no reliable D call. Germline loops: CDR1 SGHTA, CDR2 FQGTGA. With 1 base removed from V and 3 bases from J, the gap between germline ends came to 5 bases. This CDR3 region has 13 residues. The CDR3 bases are TGTGCCAGCAGCTTAAGTCCAACAGATACGCAGTATTTT. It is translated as CASSLSPTDTQYF.

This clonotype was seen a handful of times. The CDR3 region has the DNA TGTGCCAGCGACCCGGGGGCCGCTAGCACAGATACGCAGTATTTT. Translated: CASDPGAASTDTQYF. The chain couples TRBV7-2 to TRBJ2-3; either TRBD1 or TRBD2 may fit D (6 bases each). The V end lost 8 bases, the J end lost 0 bases, and 15 bases lay between the germline ends. This CDR3 spans 15 amino acids. Germline CDR1 reads SGHTA; CDR2 reads FQGNSA.

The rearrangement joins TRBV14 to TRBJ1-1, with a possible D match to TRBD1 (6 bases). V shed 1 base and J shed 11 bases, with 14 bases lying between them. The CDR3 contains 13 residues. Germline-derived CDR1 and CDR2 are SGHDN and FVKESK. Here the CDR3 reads CASSQAGARRAFF. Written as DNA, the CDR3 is TGTGCCAGCAGCCAAGCAGGGGCCCGGAGGGCTTTCTTT.

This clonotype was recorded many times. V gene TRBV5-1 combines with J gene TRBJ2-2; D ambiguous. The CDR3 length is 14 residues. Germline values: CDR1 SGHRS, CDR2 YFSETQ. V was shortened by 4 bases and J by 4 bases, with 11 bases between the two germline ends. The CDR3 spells CASSPHGSTGELFF. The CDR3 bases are TGCGCCAGCAGCCCACACGGCAGCACCGGGGAGCTGTTTTTT.

The CDR3 DNA reads as TGCGCCAGCAGCCTCCCTAGAGATACGCAGTATTTT. Its translation is CASSLPRDTQYF. V and J are TRBV4-1 and TRBJ2-3; no definite D call. CDR1 and CDR2 (germline): MGHRA, YSYEKL. CDR3 length: 12 amino acids. The V and J ends lost 4 bases and 5 bases respectively, with 7 bases between them.

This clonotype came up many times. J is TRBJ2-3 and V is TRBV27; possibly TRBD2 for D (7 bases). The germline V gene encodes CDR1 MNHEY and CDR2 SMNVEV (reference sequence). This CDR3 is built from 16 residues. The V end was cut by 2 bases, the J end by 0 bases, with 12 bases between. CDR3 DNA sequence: TGTGCCAGCAGTTTACGTGGGGGGGCTAGCACAGATACGCAGTATTTT. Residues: CASSLRGGASTDTQYF.

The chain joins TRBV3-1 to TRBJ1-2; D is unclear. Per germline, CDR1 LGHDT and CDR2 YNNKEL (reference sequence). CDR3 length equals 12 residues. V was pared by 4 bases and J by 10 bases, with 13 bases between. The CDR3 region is CASSLTSGFYTF. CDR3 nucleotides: TGTGCCAGCAGCCTTACGTCCGGTTTCTACACCTTC.

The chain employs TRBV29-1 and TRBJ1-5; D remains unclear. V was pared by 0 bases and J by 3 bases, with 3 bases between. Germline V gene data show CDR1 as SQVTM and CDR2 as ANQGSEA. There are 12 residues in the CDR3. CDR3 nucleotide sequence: TGCAGCGTTGAAGAACCCAATCAGCCCCAGCATTTT. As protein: CSVEEPNQPQHF.

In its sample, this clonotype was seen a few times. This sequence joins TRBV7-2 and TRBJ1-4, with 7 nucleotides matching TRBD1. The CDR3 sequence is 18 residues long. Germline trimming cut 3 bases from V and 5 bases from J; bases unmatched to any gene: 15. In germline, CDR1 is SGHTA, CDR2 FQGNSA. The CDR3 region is CASSLGLTAGGQNEKLFF. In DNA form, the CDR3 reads TGTGCCAGCAGCTTGGGACTTACCGCAGGGGGGCAGAATGAAAAACTGTTTTTT.

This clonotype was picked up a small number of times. CDR3 sequence: CASSQAAGTGGEQYF. CDR3 DNA sequence: TGTGCCAGCAGCCAAGCCGCCGGGACAGGGGGCGAGCAGTACTTC. The chain combines TRBV14 with TRBJ2-7; 11 bases fit TRBD1. Per germline, CDR1 SGHDN and CDR2 FVKESK. The CDR3 totals 15 residues. With 1 base clipped from V and 6 bases from J, the junction kept 5 bases outside the gene matches.

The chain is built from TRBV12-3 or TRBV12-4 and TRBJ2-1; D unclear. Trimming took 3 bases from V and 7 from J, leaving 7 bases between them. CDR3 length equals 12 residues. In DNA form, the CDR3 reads TGTGCCAGCAGTTTCGAGTTTAATGAGCAGTTCTTC. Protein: CASSFEFNEQFF.

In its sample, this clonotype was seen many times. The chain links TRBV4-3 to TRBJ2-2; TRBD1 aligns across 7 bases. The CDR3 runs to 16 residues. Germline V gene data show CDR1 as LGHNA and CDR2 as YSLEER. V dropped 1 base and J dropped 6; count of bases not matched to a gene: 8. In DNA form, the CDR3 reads TGCGCCAGCAGCCAAGTAGGCAGGGGGAAGGCCGGGGAGCTGTTTTTT. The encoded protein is CASSQVGRGKAGELFF.

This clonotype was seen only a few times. The CDR3 spells CASTHRSLETQYF. CDR3 DNA sequence: TGTGCCAGCACCCATCGCAGCTTAGAGACCCAGTACTTC. The J gene is TRBJ2-5, the V gene TRBV12-3 or TRBV12-4; D not certain. V gave up 7 bases and J gave up 4 bases, with 13 bases separating them. The CDR3 consists of 13 residues.

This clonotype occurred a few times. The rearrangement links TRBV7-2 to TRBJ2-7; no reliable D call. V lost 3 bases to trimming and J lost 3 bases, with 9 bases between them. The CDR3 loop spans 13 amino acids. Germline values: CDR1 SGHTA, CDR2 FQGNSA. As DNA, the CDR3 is TGTGCCAGCAGCTTCTGGGCCCGCTACGAGCAGTACTTC. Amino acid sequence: CASSFWARYEQYF.